The 21 T cell receptor beta chains below come from one sample, sequenced in a study of blood T cell repertoires in COVID-19. Using immunoSEQ multiplex PCR, the repertoire was profiled, and TCRdb retains in-frame clones only, with some absent. The table shows about 210,000 clones, with around 84% occurring only once. Sequencing was carried out using peripheral blood. The receptors shown here come from a woman of 80 years or more with acute or convalescent COVID-19.

The chain uses TRBV5-1 and TRBJ2-2, with 9 positions matching TRBD2. This CDR3 contains 16 residues. V lost 1 base and J lost 4; bases outside the gene matches: 5. Per the germline V gene, CDR1 is SGHRS and CDR2 is YFSETQ. The CDR3 reads CASSLILAGPTGELFF. The CDR3 region has the DNA TGCGCCAGCAGCTTGATCCTAGCGGGGCCCACCGGGGAGCTGTTTTTT. Filled out from reference TRBV5-1 and TRBJ2-2, the complete variable domain reads KAGVTQTPRYLIKTRGQQVTLSCSPISGHRSVSWYQQTPGQGLQFLFEYFSETQRNKGNFPGRFSGRQFSNSRSEMNVSTLELGDSALYLCASSLILAGPTGELFFGEGSRLTVL.

V and J are TRBV5-1 and TRBJ1-1; 9 bases are a match to TRBD1. CDR1 is SGHRS, CDR2 YFSETQ, per germline. The V and J ends lost 4 bases and 9 bases, in that order; junction bases with no gene match: 10. This CDR3 spans 14 amino acids. The CDR3 loop is CASSIGTGKVQAFF. The CDR3 region has the DNA TGCGCCAGCAGCATTGGGACAGGGAAAGTTCAAGCTTTCTTT.

The CDR3, as DNA: TGCGCCAGCAGCTTGGGGCCGGACAGCTACAATGAGCAGTTCTTC. It yields the protein CASSLGPDSYNEQFF. The V gene is TRBV5-1, the J gene TRBJ2-1, with a weak D call TRBD1 (6 bases). The CDR3 runs to 15 residues. The germline gives CDR1 SGHRS, CDR2 YFSETQ. V was cut by 0 bases and J by 3 bases, with 10 bases left in between.

The rearrangement uses TRBV6-1 and TRBJ2-7; 8 nucleotides match TRBD2. Per the germline V gene, CDR1 is MNHNS and CDR2 is SASEGT. With 3 bases clipped from V and 6 bases from J, the junction kept 7 bases outside the gene matches. The CDR3 loop spans 14 amino acids. The CDR3 DNA follows: TGTGCCAGCAGTGAGGGACTAGGACTCCGCGAGCAGTACTTC. Its translation: CASSEGLGLREQYF.

The rearrangement links TRBV4-3 to TRBJ2-1; TRBD2 agrees at 7 bases. This CDR3 has 17 residues. The J segment lost 0 bases and the V segment lost 1 base, leaving 6 bases of the junction unmatched. Germline V gene data show CDR1 as LGHNA and CDR2 as YSLEER. The CDR3 nucleotides are TGCGCCAGCAGCCAAGGGTCTAGCGGTCACTCCTACAATGAGCAGTTCTTC. Its protein product is CASSQGSSGHSYNEQFF.

The chain employs TRBV28 and TRBJ2-7, with TRBD2 matching over 9 bases. This CDR3 is built from 16 residues. V was pared by 0 bases and J by 5 bases, with 8 bases of the junction left unmatched. Germline V gives CDR1 MDHEN, CDR2 SYDVKM. The CDR3 is CASSLWGSGRRNEQYF. The DNA of the CDR3 is TGTGCCAGCAGTTTATGGGGAAGCGGGAGGAGAAACGAGCAGTACTTC.

The DNA of the CDR3 is TGCGCCAGCAGCTTGGCCGGGCAGGGACTTGGGACTGAAGCTTTCTTT. Translating gives CASSLAGQGLGTEAFF. The rearrangement uses TRBV5-1 and TRBJ1-1, with D possibly matching TRBD1 (5 bases). Trimming cost V 0 bases and J 5 bases, with 17 bases left between them. Germline lookup yields CDR1 SGHRS and CDR2 YFSETQ. The length of the CDR3 is 16 residues. Using reference TRBV5-1 and TRBJ1-1 for the parts outside the CDR3, the full variable domain is KAGVTQTPRYLIKTRGQQVTLSCSPISGHRSVSWYQQTPGQGLQFLFEYFSETQRNKGNFPGRFSGRQFSNSRSEMNVSTLELGDSALYLCASSLAGQGLGTEAFFGQGTRLTVV.

The chain combines TRBV7-2 with TRBJ1-1; 7 nucleotides match TRBD1. This CDR3 is 13 amino acids long. Trimming took 6 bases from V and 6 from J; bases not matched to a gene: 7. Germline-derived CDR1 and CDR2 are SGHTA and FQGNSA. The CDR3 reads CASSPDQGAEAFF. The CDR3 nucleotides read TGTGCCAGCAGTCCGGACCAGGGGGCTGAAGCTTTCTTT.

The chain joins TRBV5-1 to TRBJ1-1; D remains unclear. CDR1 and CDR2 from the germline V gene are SGHRS and YFSETQ. The CDR3 contains 13 residues. V dropped 1 base and J dropped 1 base, with 5 bases sitting between them. As DNA, the CDR3 is TGCGCCAGCAGCTTGACAACGAACACTGAAGCTTTCTTT. Protein product: CASSLTTNTEAFF.

The chain combines TRBV3-1 (or the pseudogene TRBV3-2) with TRBJ1-5; D is uncertain. In germline, CDR1 is LGHDT, CDR2 YNNKEL (reference sequence). The CDR3 loop spans 16 amino acids. V shed 0 bases and J shed 4 bases, with 13 bases lying between them. The CDR3 here is CASSQDGGRGNQPQHF. DNA for the CDR3: TGTGCCAGCAGCCAAGACGGAGGACGGGGAAATCAGCCCCAGCATTTT.

The chain uses TRBV7-9 and TRBJ1-1; no clear D. Germline V lookup: CDR1 SEHNR, CDR2 FQNEAQ (reference sequence). The CDR3 has 16 amino acids. V was trimmed by 2 bases and J by 6 bases, leaving 19 bases between them. The CDR3 DNA reads as TGTGCCAGCAGCTTATACGCAGGAACGGGATCGGCTGAAGCTTTCTTT. Protein product: CASSLYAGTGSAEAFF.

The rearrangement uses TRBV24-1 and TRBJ1-5; D gene ambiguous. Germline loops: CDR1 KGHDR, CDR2 SFDVKD. The CDR3 has 12 amino acids. V was pared by 1 base and J by 6 bases, with 3 bases between. The CDR3 nucleotides are TGTGCCACCAGTGATTTCGGTCAGCCCCAGCATTTT. Its protein is CATSDFGQPQHF.

The gene calls are TRBV9 and TRBJ1-2; the D is unclear. Trimming took 0 bases from V and 8 from J, leaving 17 bases between them. This CDR3 region has 15 residues. Per the germline V gene, CDR1 is SGDLS and CDR2 is YYNGEE. The CDR3 reads CASSVGEGSSMGYTF. CDR3 nucleotide sequence: TGTGCCAGCAGCGTAGGCGAGGGATCCTCTATGGGCTACACCTTC. The full variable domain, rest sourced from reference TRBV9 and TRBJ1-2, is DSGVTQTPKHLITATGQRVTLRCSPRSGDLSVYWYQQSLDQGLQFLIQYYNGEERAKGNILERFSAQQFPDLHSELNLSSLELGDSALYFCASSVGEGSSMGYTFGSGTRLTVV.

The chain combines TRBV9 with TRBJ1-4, with 8 bases identical to TRBD1. Per germline, CDR1 SGDLS and CDR2 YYNGEE. The CDR3 spans 15 residues. The ends lost 3 bases at V and 0 bases at J; junction bases unmatched: 1. CDR3 amino acids: CASSAGQATNEKLFF. Written as DNA, the CDR3 is TGTGCCAGCAGCGCGGGACAGGCAACTAATGAAAAACTGTTTTTT. Full variable domain (remainder filled in from reference TRBV9 and TRBJ1-4): DSGVTQTPKHLITATGQRVTLRCSPRSGDLSVYWYQQSLDQGLQFLIQYYNGEERAKGNILERFSAQQFPDLHSELNLSSLELGDSALYFCASSAGQATNEKLFFGSGTQLSVL.

The chain combines TRBV7-2 with TRBJ2-2; 8 nucleotides match TRBD2. Germline V gives CDR1 SGHTA, CDR2 FQGNSA. The CDR3 spans 18 residues. Trimming removed 2 bases from V and 4 bases from J; junction bases left unmatched: 12. CDR3 DNA sequence: TGTGCCAGCAGCTTACCCTTTTCTGGCGGGAGGTCCACCGGGGAGCTGTTTTTT. As protein: CASSLPFSGGRSTGELFF.

V and J are TRBV5-1 and TRBJ2-7, with TRBD2 identical over 10 bases. This CDR3 spans 13 amino acids. Germline CDR1 and CDR2: SGHRS and YFSETQ. V lost 6 bases, J lost 6 bases, and 6 bases stayed unmatched. CDR3 nucleotide sequence: TGCGCCAGCAAAAATCCTAGCGGGAGCGAGCAGTACTTC. The encoded protein is CASKNPSGSEQYF.

The chain carries TRBV28 and TRBJ1-1; 7 bases align to TRBD1. The CDR3 has 14 amino acids. With 6 bases clipped from V and 2 bases from J, the junction kept 6 bases outside the gene matches. Germline CDR1 is MDHEN and CDR2 is SYDVKM. Written as DNA, the CDR3 is TGTGCCAGCAGGAGGACAGGACGTAACACTGAAGCTTTCTTT. Residues: CASRRTGRNTEAFF. The full variable domain, rest sourced from reference TRBV28 and TRBJ1-1, is DVKVTQSSRYLVKRTGEKVFLECVQDMDHENMFWYRQDPGLGLRLIYFSYDVKMKEKGDIPEGYSVSREKKERFSLILESASTNQTSMYLCASRRTGRNTEAFFGQGTRLTVV.

V is TRBV21-1 and J is TRBJ2-7; the D call TRBD1 from the table was never checked on the DNA. TRBV21-1 is recorded as a pseudogene. The CDR3 runs 10 residues. The CDR3 loop reads CASRGHGQYF. The CDR3 DNA reads TGTGCCAGCAGGGGACACGGCCAGTACTTC.

The gene calls are TRBV18 and TRBJ1-4; D not resolved. V was pared by 4 bases and J by 6 bases, with 3 bases between. Germline CDR1 is KGHSH and CDR2 is LQKENI. The CDR3 is 11 amino acids. CDR3 residues: CASSLYEKLFF. Here the CDR3 DNA reads TGTGCCAGCTCACTCTATGAAAAACTGTTTTTT.

V is TRBV7-6 and J is TRBJ2-2; possible D gene TRBD1, 6 bases. The germline gives CDR1 SGHVS, CDR2 FNYEAQ. The CDR3 runs 15 residues. V was shortened by 2 bases and J by 6 bases, with 13 bases between the two germline ends. This chain's CDR3 is CASSLLAGVSGELFF. The DNA for the CDR3 is TGTGCCAGCAGCTTACTTGCAGGGGTTTCCGGGGAGCTGTTTTTT.

The J gene is TRBJ1-3, the V gene TRBV9, with D uncertain. Germline V gene data show CDR1 as SGDLS and CDR2 as YYNGEE. V lost 0 bases and J lost 3, with 10 bases in between. The CDR3 sequence is 15 residues long. CDR3 in DNA: TGTGCCAGCAGCGTAGAATCTGCGGGTGGAAACACCATATATTTT. This gives the protein CASSVESAGGNTIYF.